One T cell receptor beta chain is described in this entry. Antigen: not known. This CDR3 is built from 13 residues. Germline CDR1 GTSNPN, CDR2 SVGIG (reference sequence). The ends were cut back, 4 bases at V and 1 base at J, with 10 bases in the middle. The sample originates from a study of CD8 T cell repertoires and HIV-1 epitope variants. Study-wide background: Control wells had CMV/EBV/flu peptides, negative Ebola AY9, or no peptide. T cells were cultured for less than 13 days with cytokines added on days 3 and 7.

The data were produced by immunoSEQ multiplex PCR, yet TCRdb's version contains in-frame clones alone and is incomplete. This sample has approximately 5,000 clones; approximately 70% occur once, and the top ten carry about 42%. The chain couples TRBV30 to TRBJ1-1; D gene unclear. Sequenced material: cultured CD8+ T cells derived from PBMCs. The receptor was derived from a male donor with HIV. The CDR3: CAWTPQGNTEAFF. The CDR3 DNA reads TGTGCCTGGACCCCCCAAGGGAACACTGAAGCTTTCTTT.